This T cell receptor beta chain was recorded in a study of neurological immune-mediated disorders. Time point of the sample: longitudinal time-point 1 (baseline). Unsorted libraries were derived from 2 million PBMCs stored at -80 C. Whole-study results and caveats: Subjects shared no identical expanded-clone CDR3 amino acid sequences, suggesting private TCR-beta repertoires in all groups.

TCRdb recomputed calls from the 5' RACE reads with MiXCR, one row per CDR3 protein. The sample has some 54,000 distinct CDR3 sequences; over 8.5% are singletons. This clonotype was counted at least ten times. Its antigen is not identified. V lost 8 bases and J 5 bases, leaving 13 bases between the germline ends. The CDR3 sequence is 13 residues long. Germline V lookup: CDR1 ENHRY, CDR2 SYGVKD. The receptor was isolated from a male donor with HTLV-1-associated myelopathy (HAM/TSP). The chain joins TRBV10-3 to TRBJ1-3; no definite D call. Sequences were obtained from PBMCs. The CDR3 is CAIGGEERNTIYF. CDR3 sequence (DNA): TGTGCCATCGGCGGAGAGGAGAGAAACACCATATATTTT.